The 26 T cell receptor beta chains given below trace back to one sample, sequenced in a study of Graves' ophthalmopathy and Graves' hyperthyroidism. The authors amplified TCR beta CDR3 regions from RNA transcripts. Second-round multiplex PCR came after a first-round RT-PCR that employed HTBI primers. TCRdb called the multiplex PCR reads again in MiXCR, with one record for every CDR3 protein. The sample records a few hundred thousand distinct CDR3 sequences, under 45% being singletons. Sequencing was done on a sample of peripheral blood or thyroid tissue (not recorded which). These receptor sequences come from an adult man with Graves' hyperthyroidism.

CDR3 protein: CSSPSGLPPVNEQYF. CDR3 sequence (DNA): TGCAGCTCACCATCAGGACTACCCCCCGTTAACGAGCAGTACTTC. The chain recombines TRBV29-1 with TRBJ2-7; the D gene is possibly TRBD2 (6 bases). Germline assignment: CDR1 SQVTM and CDR2 ANQGSEA. Deletions cut 8 bases from V and 5 bases from J, with 25 bases between. The CDR3 totals 15 residues.

This clonotype was observed a handful of times. The CDR3 DNA is TGTGCCAGCAGGGACGAACTGGGACAGTATCCCTATGGCTACACCTTC. Its translation: CASRDELGQYPYGYTF. The chain carries TRBV28 and TRBJ1-2; TRBD1 agrees at 7 bases. CDR3 length equals 16 residues. Germline CDR1 reads MDHEN; CDR2 reads SYDVKM. The V segment lost 6 bases and the J segment 4 bases; nucleotides outside the gene matches: 14.

There are a few counts of this clonotype. The V gene is TRBV2, the J gene TRBJ1-4; D is unresolved. From germline, CDR1 is SNHLY and CDR2 FYNNEI. This CDR3 contains 16 residues. With 2 bases removed from V and 0 bases from J, the gap between germline ends came to 10 bases. The CDR3 loop reads CASSEWSLATNEKLFF. DNA of the CDR3: TGTGCCAGCAGTGAATGGTCCCTTGCAACTAATGAAAAACTGTTTTTT.

This clonotype was seen ten or more times. The V and J genes are TRBV5-8 and TRBJ2-5; 7 nucleotides line up with TRBD2. The CDR3 spans 14 residues. V shed 1 base, J shed 5 bases, and the junction held 5 bases outside the gene matches. Germline loops: CDR1 SGHTS, CDR2 YDEGEE. The CDR3 spells CASSLREGWETQYF. In DNA, the CDR3 is TGTGCCAGCAGCTTGAGGGAGGGGTGGGAGACCCAGTACTTC.

This rearrangement joins TRBV7-6 to TRBJ1-3; D not resolved. The CDR3 is 13 amino acids. V was clipped by 7 bases and J by 7 bases, with 14 bases between them. CDR1 and CDR2 from the germline V gene are SGHVS and FNYEAQ. CDR3 loop: CASNMVPLNTIYF. The CDR3 DNA reads as TGTGCCAGCAACATGGTCCCCCTGAACACCATATATTTT.

This clonotype has at least ten counts. The chain links TRBV5-1 to TRBJ2-6, with 7 nucleotides matching TRBD1. The V gene end was trimmed by 4 bases and the J gene end by 0 bases; junction bases not matched to a gene: 7. Germline CDR1 is SGHRS and CDR2 is YFSETQ. The CDR3 has 17 residues. The CDR3 loop reads CASSATTGFSGANVLTF. The DNA of the CDR3 is TGCGCCAGCAGCGCAACGACAGGGTTCTCTGGGGCCAACGTCCTGACTTTC.

V gene TRBV2 combines with J gene TRBJ2-3, with 8 bases that match TRBD2. V gave up 6 bases and J gave up 2 bases; unmatched junction bases: 4. In germline, CDR1 is SNHLY, CDR2 FYNNEI. The CDR3 runs to 14 residues. This CDR3 reads CASRGLAPTDTQYF. The DNA of the CDR3 is TGTGCCAGCAGAGGACTAGCACCCACAGATACGCAGTATTTT.

Points on this clonotype: Given a much more abundant clone one base away, this may be a read error. The chain uses TRBV7-6 and TRBJ2-3; TRBD2 matches 10 bases. With V trimmed by 6 bases and J by 0 bases, 9 bases remained unmatched. The CDR3 is made up of 17 amino acids. Germline lookup yields CDR1 SGHVS and CDR2 FNYEAQ. CDR3 in amino acids: CASRPTGLAFSTDTQYF. For the CDR3, the DNA is TGTGCCAGCAGGCCCACGGGACTAGCGTTTAGCACAGATACGCAGTATTTT.

This clonotype was detected many times. The chain combines TRBV9 with TRBJ2-2, with TRBD1 identical over 7 bases. Germline V lookup: CDR1 SGDLS, CDR2 YYNGEE. The CDR3 has 16 amino acids. J was trimmed by 2 bases and V by 3 bases; bases with no gene match: 7. This chain's CDR3 is CASSALGQPNTGELFF. CDR3 bases: TGTGCCAGCAGCGCCTTGGGACAGCCAAACACCGGGGAGCTGTTTTTT.

This clonotype was detected many times. The chain has TRBV25-1 and TRBJ1-2; no clear D. CDR3 length: 11 amino acids. V lost 6 bases to trimming and J lost 9 bases, with 11 bases between them. Germline V gene sequence: CDR1 MGHDK, CDR2 SYGVNS. The DNA for the CDR3 is TGTGCCAGCAGCTTGTTCTCGAGCTACACCTTC. The encoded protein is CASSLFSSYTF.

This clonotype appeared many times. CDR3 nucleotide sequence: TGCAGTGCTTATACTAGCGGATTCCAAGAGACCCAGTACTTC. Amino acid sequence: CSAYTSGFQETQYF. The J gene is TRBJ2-5, the V gene TRBV20-1, with 8 nucleotides matching TRBD2. The CDR3 spans 14 residues. Per germline, CDR1 DFQATT and CDR2 SNEGSKA (reference sequence). V was clipped by 5 bases and J by 1 base; unmatched bases: 6.

The chain recombines TRBV6-6 with TRBJ1-3, with D possibly being TRBD1 (6 bases). From germline, CDR1 is MNHNY and CDR2 SVGAGI (reference sequence). This CDR3 spans 15 amino acids. Trimming removed 6 bases at V and 2 bases at J, with 14 bases between. This CDR3 reads CASSRDRTPGNTIYF. The CDR3 DNA follows: TGTGCCAGCAGCCGAGACAGGACCCCTGGAAACACCATATATTTT.

This clonotype was seen many times. The chain joins TRBV6-5 to TRBJ2-7, with 7 positions matching TRBD2. The CDR3 is 15 amino acids. Germline CDR1 and CDR2: MNHEY and SVGAGI. J lost 2 bases, V lost 0 bases, and 4 bases had no gene match. The CDR3 loop is CASSYSRGTTYEQYF. The CDR3 bases are TGTGCCAGCAGTTACTCGAGAGGGACTACCTACGAGCAGTACTTC.

The chain uses TRBV20-1 and TRBJ2-7; D is perhaps TRBD1 (6 bases). Trimming cost V 3 bases and J 4 bases, with 10 bases left between them. The V gene's germline CDR1 is DFQATT and CDR2 SNEGSKA (reference sequence). The CDR3 extends over 12 amino acids. The DNA of the CDR3 is TGCAGTGCTAGTAGGGGGAGATACGAGCAGTACTTC. This sequence encodes CSASRGRYEQYF.

As to this clonotype: Its ends do not fully match the called genes, so a read error is possible. V and J are TRBV4-1 and TRBJ2-2, with D perhaps TRBD2 (5 bases). CDR3 length equals 15 residues. The germline gives CDR1 MGHRA, CDR2 YSYEKL. CDR3 DNA: TGTGCCAGCAGCCAATTGCTTGCGGGCTCCGGGGAGCTGTTTTTT. Translated: CASSQLLAGSGELFF.

This clonotype occurred many times. The chain couples TRBV19 to TRBJ1-4; D remains unclear. The CDR3 has 16 amino acids. Trimming pared 3 bases from V and 0 bases from J, leaving 11 bases between. Germline CDR1 is LNHDA and CDR2 is SQIVND (reference sequence). The CDR3 sequence: CASSIRQVATNEKLFF. The DNA for the CDR3 is TGTGCCAGTAGTATTCGACAAGTTGCAACTAATGAAAAACTGTTTTTT.

This clonotype was seen at least ten times. This sequence joins TRBV7-2 and TRBJ1-2; no clear D. CDR1 and CDR2 (germline): SGHTA, FQGNSA. Trimming stripped 5 bases from V and 1 base from J, with 8 bases between. CDR3 length: 13 amino acids. This CDR3 is CASSLQVNYGYTF. CDR3 bases: TGTGCCAGCAGCCTCCAGGTTAACTATGGCTACACCTTC.

A few counts support this clonotype. The V and J genes are TRBV6-6 and TRBJ1-2; D perhaps matches TRBD1 (5 bases). The germline V and J ends were trimmed by 5 bases and 2 bases, with 15 bases remaining between them. The length of the CDR3 is 15 residues. The germline gives CDR1 MNHNY, CDR2 SVGAGI (reference sequence). CDR3 loop: CASSEGRDPNYGYTF. The CDR3 nucleotides read TGTGCCAGCAGTGAAGGCCGGGACCCAAACTATGGCTACACCTTC.

This clonotype was observed a handful of times. V gene TRBV27 combines with J gene TRBJ1-1; TRBD1 is a possible D gene (6 bases). V was clipped by 4 bases and J by 8 bases, with 11 bases between them. Germline CDR1 and CDR2: MNHEY and SMNVEV (reference sequence). The CDR3 is 12 amino acids. CDR3 in amino acids: CASSSPQGEAFF. CDR3 bases: TGTGCCAGCAGTTCTCCCCAGGGGGAAGCTTTCTTT.

This clonotype was observed many times. The rearrangement joins TRBV7-9 to TRBJ1-2; 12 nucleotides line up with TRBD1. The CDR3 is made up of 19 amino acids. With 5 bases clipped from V and 3 bases from J, the junction kept 16 bases outside the gene matches. From germline, CDR1 is SEHNR and CDR2 FQNEAQ (reference sequence). The CDR3 region is CASSPGTGGVSSWDYGYTF. The DNA for the CDR3 is TGTGCCAGCAGCCCGGGGACAGGGGGCGTATCATCCTGGGACTATGGCTACACCTTC.

This clonotype has at least ten counts. The J gene is TRBJ1-2, the V gene TRBV20-1; D possibly corresponds to TRBD1 (6 bases). Per germline, CDR1 DFQATT and CDR2 SNEGSKA (reference sequence). V was cut by 3 bases and J by 4 bases, with 15 bases left in between. The CDR3 extends over 14 amino acids. The CDR3 nucleotides are TGCAGTGCTAGTGTGGGGGCACGTGTCTATGGCTACACCTTC. This encodes CSASVGARVYGYTF.

The CDR3 sequence: CASSHGLAGRMSGANVLTF. CDR3 coding DNA: TGTGCCAGCAGTCATGGACTAGCGGGGCGTATGTCTGGGGCCAACGTCCTGACTTTC. The chain carries TRBV12-3 or TRBV12-4 and TRBJ2-6, with 12 positions matching TRBD2. The CDR3 contains 19 residues. J gave up 1 base and V 5 bases, and 9 bases lay outside the gene matches.

Points on this clonotype: This may be a read error, as it is one base from a much larger clone. This sequence joins TRBV10-3 and TRBJ1-1; tentatively, D is TRBD1 (6 bases). Per germline, CDR1 ENHRY and CDR2 SYGVKD. This CDR3 has 15 amino acids. The germline V and J ends were trimmed by 7 bases and 6 bases, with 21 bases remaining between them. As DNA, the CDR3 is TGTGCCATCACCGATCGATACAGGGAGGTAGCTGAAGCTTTCTTT. Its translation is CAITDRYREVAEAFF.

A word on this clonotype: This CDR3 is missing its conserved last phenylalanine or tryptophan, likely due to a read error. V gene TRBV20-1 combines with J gene TRBJ2-5; a possible D gene is TRBD1 (6 bases). Looked up from germline, CDR1 is DFQATT and CDR2 is SNEGSKA (reference sequence). The germline V and J ends were trimmed by 2 bases and 1 base, with 14 bases remaining between them. The CDR3 has 15 residues. CDR3 region: CSARYRDTSQETQYL. DNA of the CDR3: TGCAGTGCTAGATATCGGGACACGAGCCAAGAGACCCAGTACCTC.

The sample holds many counts of this clonotype. V usage is TRBV7-9 and J usage is TRBJ1-2; 8 bases map to TRBD1. The V segment lost 5 bases and the J segment 6 bases; nucleotides outside the gene matches: 8. The length of the CDR3 is 14 residues. CDR1 and CDR2 (germline): SEHNR, FQNEAQ (reference sequence). Written as DNA, the CDR3 is TGTGCCAGCAGCACCAGGGGGCATTCAGATGGCTACACCTTC. Encoded protein: CASSTRGHSDGYTF.

This clonotype has at least ten counts. This rearrangement joins TRBV7-9 to TRBJ1-5; D not resolved. The CDR3 covers 13 residues. V dropped 0 bases and J dropped 3 bases, with 3 bases sitting between them. Germline-derived CDR1 and CDR2 are SEHNR and FQNEAQ (reference sequence). CDR3 protein: CASSLAPNQPQHF. The CDR3 DNA reads as TGTGCCAGCAGCTTAGCTCCCAATCAGCCCCAGCATTTT.